This T cell receptor (beta chain) is from a study of human T cells and chemical hapten exposure. This clonotype was counted at least ten times. The CDR3 contains 14 residues. CDR1 is MNHEY and CDR2 is SVGAGI in the germline V gene. The V and J ends lost 7 bases and 10 bases, in that order; junction bases with no gene match: 11. TCRdb re-derived calls from the RACE reads in MiXCR, one entry per CDR3 protein. The data show approximately 90,000 distinct CDR3 sequences, roughly 8.5% seen once. Regarding time point: pre-sensitization, week 0. Treatment described: therapeutic diphenylcyclopropenone sensitization with weekly scalp DPC.

The sequencing used whole blood, collected in connection with sensitization to the hapten diphenylcyclopropenone (DPC). The sequence was obtained from a man aged 35 to 55 with alopecia areata. Some clones in this sample may be carry-over from other donors' samples. J is TRBJ1-4 and V is TRBV6-5; 8 bases map to TRBD1. The CDR3 is CASKAGQGLRKLFF. CDR3 bases: TGTGCCAGCAAGGCAGGACAGGGTCTTCGAAAACTGTTTTTT.